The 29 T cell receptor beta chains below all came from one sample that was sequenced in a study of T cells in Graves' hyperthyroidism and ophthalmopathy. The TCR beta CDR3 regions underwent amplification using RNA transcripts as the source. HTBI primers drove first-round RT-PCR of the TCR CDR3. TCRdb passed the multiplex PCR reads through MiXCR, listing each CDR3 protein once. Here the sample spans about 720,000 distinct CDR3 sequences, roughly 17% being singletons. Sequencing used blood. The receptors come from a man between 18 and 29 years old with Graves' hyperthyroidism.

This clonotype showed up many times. DNA of the CDR3: TGTGCCAGCAGTCTGAAGTACCAAGAGACCCAGTACTTC. It is translated as CASSLKYQETQYF. This sequence joins TRBV28 and TRBJ2-5; D unresolved. V was clipped by 5 bases and J by 0 bases, with 7 bases between them. The CDR3 has 13 amino acids. Germline V gene sequence: CDR1 MDHEN, CDR2 SYDVKM.

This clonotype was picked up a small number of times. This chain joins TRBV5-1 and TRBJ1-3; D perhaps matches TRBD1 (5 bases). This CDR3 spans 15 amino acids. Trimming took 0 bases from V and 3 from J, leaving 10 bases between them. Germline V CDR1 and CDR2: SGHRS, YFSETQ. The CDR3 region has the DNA TGCGCCAGCAGCTTGGCTGGGACTTTTGGAAACACCATATATTTT. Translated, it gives CASSLAGTFGNTIYF.

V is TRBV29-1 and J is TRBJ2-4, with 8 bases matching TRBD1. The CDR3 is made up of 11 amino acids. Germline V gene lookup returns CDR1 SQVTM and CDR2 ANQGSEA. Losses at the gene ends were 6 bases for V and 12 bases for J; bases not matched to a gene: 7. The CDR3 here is CSVFDRGTQYF. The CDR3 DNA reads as TGCAGCGTGTTCGACAGGGGAACTCAGTACTTC.

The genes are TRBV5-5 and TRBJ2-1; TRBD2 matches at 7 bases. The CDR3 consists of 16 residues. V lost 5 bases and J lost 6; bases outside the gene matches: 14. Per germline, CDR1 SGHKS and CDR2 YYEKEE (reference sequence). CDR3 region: CASRIRWSTGGNEQFF. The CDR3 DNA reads TGTGCCAGCAGGATCCGGTGGTCCACGGGGGGCAATGAGCAGTTCTTC.

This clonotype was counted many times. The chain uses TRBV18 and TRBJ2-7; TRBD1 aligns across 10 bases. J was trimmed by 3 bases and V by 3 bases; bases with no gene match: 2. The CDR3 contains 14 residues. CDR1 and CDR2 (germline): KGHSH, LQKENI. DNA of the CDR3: TGTGCCAGCTCACCGGGACAGGGGCGCTACGAGCAGTACTTC. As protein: CASSPGQGRYEQYF. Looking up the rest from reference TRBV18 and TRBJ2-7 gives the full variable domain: NAGVMQNPRHLVRRRGQEARLRCSPMKGHSHVYWYRQLPEEGLKFMVYLQKENIIDESGMPKERFSAEFPKEGPSILRIQQVVRGDSAAYFCASSPGQGRYEQYFGPGTRLTVT.

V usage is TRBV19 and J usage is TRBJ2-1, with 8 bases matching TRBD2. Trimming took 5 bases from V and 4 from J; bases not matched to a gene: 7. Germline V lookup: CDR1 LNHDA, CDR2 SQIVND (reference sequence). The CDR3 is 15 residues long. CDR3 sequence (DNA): TGTGCCAGTAGTCCTCCGGGGGGGAGGTACAATGAGCAGTTCTTC. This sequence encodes CASSPPGGRYNEQFF.

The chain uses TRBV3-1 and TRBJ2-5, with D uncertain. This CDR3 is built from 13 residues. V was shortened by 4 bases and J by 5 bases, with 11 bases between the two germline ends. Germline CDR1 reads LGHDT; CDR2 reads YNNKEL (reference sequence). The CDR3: CASSPDIGETQYF. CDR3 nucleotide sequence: TGTGCCAGCAGCCCCGACATTGGGGAGACCCAGTACTTC.

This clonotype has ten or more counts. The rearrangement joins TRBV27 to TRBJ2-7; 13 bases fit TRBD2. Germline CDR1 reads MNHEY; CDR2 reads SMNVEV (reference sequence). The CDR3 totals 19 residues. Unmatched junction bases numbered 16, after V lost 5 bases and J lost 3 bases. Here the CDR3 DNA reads TGTGCCAGCAGTCCACTCCCCGGGACTAGCGGGACCTACTACTACGAGCAGTACTTC. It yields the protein CASSPLPGTSGTYYYEQYF.

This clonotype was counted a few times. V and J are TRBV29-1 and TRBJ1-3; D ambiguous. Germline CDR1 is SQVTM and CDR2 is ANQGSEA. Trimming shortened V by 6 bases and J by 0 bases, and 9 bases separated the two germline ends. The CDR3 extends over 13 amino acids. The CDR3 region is CSVSDISGNTIYF. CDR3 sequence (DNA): TGCAGCGTCAGCGACATCTCTGGAAACACCATATATTTT.

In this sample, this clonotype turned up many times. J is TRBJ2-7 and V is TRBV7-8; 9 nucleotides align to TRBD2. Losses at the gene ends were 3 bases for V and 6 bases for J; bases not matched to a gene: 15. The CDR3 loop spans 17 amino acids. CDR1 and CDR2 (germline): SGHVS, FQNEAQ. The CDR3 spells CASSLMGGASGMGEQYF. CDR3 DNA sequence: TGTGCCAGCAGCTTGATGGGGGGGGCTAGCGGGATGGGCGAGCAGTACTTC.

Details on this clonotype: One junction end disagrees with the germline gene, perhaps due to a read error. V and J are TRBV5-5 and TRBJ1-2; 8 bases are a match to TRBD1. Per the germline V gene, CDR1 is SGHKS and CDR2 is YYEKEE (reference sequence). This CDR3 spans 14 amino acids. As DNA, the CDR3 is TGTACCAGCAGCCCGCAGGGGGCTGTCTATGGCTACACCTTC. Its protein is CTSSPQGAVYGYTF.

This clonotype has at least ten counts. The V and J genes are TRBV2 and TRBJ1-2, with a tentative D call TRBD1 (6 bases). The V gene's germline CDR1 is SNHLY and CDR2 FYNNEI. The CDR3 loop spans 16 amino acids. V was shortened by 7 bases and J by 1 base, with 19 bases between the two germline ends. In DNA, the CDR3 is TGTGCCAGCACCTGGTCCCGACAGGCATATAACTATGGCTACACCTTC. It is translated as CASTWSRQAYNYGYTF.

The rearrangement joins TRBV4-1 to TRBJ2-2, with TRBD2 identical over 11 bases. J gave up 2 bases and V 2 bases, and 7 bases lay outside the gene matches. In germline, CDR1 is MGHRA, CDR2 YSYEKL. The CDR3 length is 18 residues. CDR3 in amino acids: CASSQRFGTSGNTGELFF. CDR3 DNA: TGCGCCAGCAGCCAACGTTTTGGGACTAGCGGAAACACCGGGGAGCTGTTTTTT.

This CDR3 reads CASSQVSRSGQYF. As DNA, the CDR3 is TGTGCCAGCAGCCAAGTCTCGAGATCGGGGCAGTACTTC. This chain uses TRBV3-1 with TRBJ2-7; D is uncertain. The CDR3 runs 13 residues. CDR1 and CDR2 (germline): LGHDT, YNNKEL (reference sequence). V dropped 1 base and J dropped 9 bases, with 13 bases sitting between them.

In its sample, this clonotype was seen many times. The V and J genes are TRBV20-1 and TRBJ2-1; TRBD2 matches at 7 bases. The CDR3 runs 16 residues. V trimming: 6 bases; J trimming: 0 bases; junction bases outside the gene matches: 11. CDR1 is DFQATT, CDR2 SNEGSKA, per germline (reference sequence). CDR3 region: CSAINPSGSSYNEQFF. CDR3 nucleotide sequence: TGCAGTGCCATCAACCCTAGCGGAAGCTCCTACAATGAGCAGTTCTTC.

CDR3 nucleotides: TGCAGTGCTAGAGATCCGACAGGGTACCAGCCCCAGCATTTT. Protein sequence: CSARDPTGYQPQHF. The rearrangement links TRBV20-1 to TRBJ1-5; 7 bases agree with TRBD1. Germline V gives CDR1 DFQATT, CDR2 SNEGSKA (reference sequence). This CDR3 spans 14 amino acids. The V gene end was trimmed by 0 bases and the J gene end by 7 bases; junction bases not matched to a gene: 6.

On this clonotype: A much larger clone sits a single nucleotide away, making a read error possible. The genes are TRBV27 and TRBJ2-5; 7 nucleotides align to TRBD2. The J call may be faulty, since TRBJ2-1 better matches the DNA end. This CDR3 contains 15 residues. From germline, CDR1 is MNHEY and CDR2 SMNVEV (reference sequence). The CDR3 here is CASSGGGSYQETQFF. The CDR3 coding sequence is TGTGCCAGCAGTGGGGGAGGGAGCTACCAAGAGACCCAGTTCTTC.

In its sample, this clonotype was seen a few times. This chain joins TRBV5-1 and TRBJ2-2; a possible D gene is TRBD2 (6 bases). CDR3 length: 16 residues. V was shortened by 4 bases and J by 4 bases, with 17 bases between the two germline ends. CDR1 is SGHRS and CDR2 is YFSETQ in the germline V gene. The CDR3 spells CASSRTTDSGTGELFF. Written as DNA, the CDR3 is TGCGCCAGCAGCCGAACGACTGATAGCGGCACCGGGGAGCTGTTTTTT.

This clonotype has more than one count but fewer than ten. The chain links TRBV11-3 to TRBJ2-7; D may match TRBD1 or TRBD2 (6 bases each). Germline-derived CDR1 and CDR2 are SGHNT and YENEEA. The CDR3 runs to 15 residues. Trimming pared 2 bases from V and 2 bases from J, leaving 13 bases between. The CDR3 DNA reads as TGTGCCAGCAGCTTACTACAGGGAGGCACCTACGAGCAGTACTTC. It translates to CASSLLQGGTYEQYF.

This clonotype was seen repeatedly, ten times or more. The CDR3 reads CASSLTGPVGGYTF. CDR3 DNA sequence: TGTGCCAGCAGCCTGACAGGGCCCGTCGGTGGCTACACCTTC. V usage is TRBV27 and J usage is TRBJ1-2, with 7 bases that match TRBD1. V trimming: 6 bases; J trimming: 7 bases; junction bases outside the gene matches: 11. CDR1 and CDR2 (germline): MNHEY, SMNVEV (reference sequence). This CDR3 is 14 amino acids long.

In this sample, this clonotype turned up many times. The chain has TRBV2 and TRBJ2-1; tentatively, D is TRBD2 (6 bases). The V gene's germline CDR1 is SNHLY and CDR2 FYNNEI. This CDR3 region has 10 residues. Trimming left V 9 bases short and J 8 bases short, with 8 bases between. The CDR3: CASGGDEQFF. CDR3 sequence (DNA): TGTGCCAGTGGAGGGGATGAGCAGTTCTTC.

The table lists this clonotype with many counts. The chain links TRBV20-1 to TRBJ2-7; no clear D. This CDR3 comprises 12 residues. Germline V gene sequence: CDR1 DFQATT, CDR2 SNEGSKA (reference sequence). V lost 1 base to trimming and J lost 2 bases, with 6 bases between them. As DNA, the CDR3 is TGCAGTGCTAGAGGCACGACCTACGAGCAGTACTTC. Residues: CSARGTTYEQYF.

The CDR3 region is CAGGENGYTF. CDR3 sequence (DNA): TGTGCCGGAGGGGAGAATGGCTACACCTTC. The J gene is TRBJ1-2, the V gene TRBV10-3, with D maybe TRBD1 (5 bases). V dropped 11 bases and J dropped 6 bases, with 10 bases sitting between them. From germline, CDR1 is ENHRY and CDR2 SYGVKD. This CDR3 is built from 10 residues.

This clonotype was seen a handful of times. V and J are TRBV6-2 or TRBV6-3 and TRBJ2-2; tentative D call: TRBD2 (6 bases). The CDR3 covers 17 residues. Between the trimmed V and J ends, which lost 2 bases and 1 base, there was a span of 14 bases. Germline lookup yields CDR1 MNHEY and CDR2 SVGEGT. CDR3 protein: CASSYIPWRGNTGELFF. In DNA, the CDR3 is TGTGCCAGCAGTTACATCCCTTGGCGGGGGAACACCGGGGAGCTGTTTTTT.

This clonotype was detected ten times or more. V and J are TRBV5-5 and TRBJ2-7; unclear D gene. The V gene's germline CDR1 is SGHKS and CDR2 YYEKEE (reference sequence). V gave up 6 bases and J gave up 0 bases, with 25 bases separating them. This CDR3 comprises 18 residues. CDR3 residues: CASTRPLITRSSSYEQYF. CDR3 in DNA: TGTGCCAGCACCCGGCCCCTTATAACACGGTCCAGCTCCTACGAGCAGTACTTC.

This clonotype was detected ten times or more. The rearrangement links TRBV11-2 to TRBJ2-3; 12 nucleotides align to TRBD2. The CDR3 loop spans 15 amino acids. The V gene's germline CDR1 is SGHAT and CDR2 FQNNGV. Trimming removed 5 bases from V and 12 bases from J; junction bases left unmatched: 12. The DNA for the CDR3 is TGTGCCAGCAGCCAAGGACTAGCGGGACCCTTACAACAGTATTTT. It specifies CASSQGLAGPLQQYF.

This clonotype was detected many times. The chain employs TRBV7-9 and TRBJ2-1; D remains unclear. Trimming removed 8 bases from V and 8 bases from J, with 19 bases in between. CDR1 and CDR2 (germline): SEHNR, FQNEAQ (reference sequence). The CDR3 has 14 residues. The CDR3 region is CASPRPNLAHEQFF. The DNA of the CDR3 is TGTGCCAGCCCCCGGCCAAACTTGGCCCATGAGCAGTTCTTC.

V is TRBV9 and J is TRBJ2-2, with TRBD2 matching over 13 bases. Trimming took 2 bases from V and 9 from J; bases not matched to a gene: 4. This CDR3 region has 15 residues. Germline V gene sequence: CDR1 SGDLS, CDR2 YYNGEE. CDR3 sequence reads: CASSVGLAGDRELFF. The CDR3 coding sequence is TGTGCCAGCAGCGTCGGACTAGCGGGAGACAGGGAGCTGTTTTTT.

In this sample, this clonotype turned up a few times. The DNA for the CDR3 is TGTGCCAGCAGTTACTCGAGGCAGCGGGAATACTCTGGGGCCAACGTCCTGACTTTC. Its protein is CASSYSRQREYSGANVLTF. The rearrangement links TRBV6-2 or TRBV6-3 to TRBJ2-6, with 7 nucleotides matching TRBD2. CDR3 length equals 19 residues. Germline trimming cut 0 bases from V and 0 bases from J; bases unmatched to any gene: 8. Germline V gives CDR1 MNHEY, CDR2 SVGEGT.